Presented here are 19 T cell receptor beta chains from one specimen sequenced in a study of chemoradiotherapy in HPV16-positive cancers. The method was immunoSEQ multiplex PCR; TCRdb's version includes in-frame clones alone and lacks a portion of them. The table shows more than 8,000 clones, with 78% occurring only once. This material was acquired from a patient who underwent chemoradiotherapy. The receptors derive from a human donor with HPV-associated anogenital cancer.

The chain combines TRBV7-2 with TRBJ2-1, with 9 bases that match TRBD2. V lost 5 bases and J lost 1; bases outside the gene matches: 6. Germline-derived CDR1 and CDR2 are SGHTA and FQGNSA. The CDR3 totals 16 residues. CDR3 protein: CASSVQRGVSYNEQFF. In DNA, the CDR3 is TGTGCCAGCAGCGTGCAGCGGGGGGTGTCCTACAATGAGCAGTTCTTC.

The chain joins TRBV5-1 to TRBJ2-7; D is ambiguous. The CDR3 is 12 amino acids. V lost 0 bases to trimming and J lost 6 bases, with 7 bases between them. Germline V gene data show CDR1 as SGHRS and CDR2 as YFSETQ. In DNA, the CDR3 is TGCGCCAGCAGCTTGGTTGGTTCCGAGCAGTACTTC. Protein: CASSLVGSEQYF.

This clone was observed once. The chain combines TRBV10-1 with TRBJ2-1, with TRBD2 matching over 7 bases. J was trimmed by 4 bases and V by 0 bases; bases with no gene match: 6. Germline CDR1 is WNHNN and CDR2 is SYGVQD (reference sequence). The CDR3 loop spans 16 amino acids. CDR3 sequence: CASSESGGGTYNEQFF. In DNA, the CDR3 is TGCGCCAGCAGTGAGTCTGGGGGGGGGACTTACAATGAGCAGTTCTTC.

This clone has only one observation. This rearrangement joins TRBV30 to TRBJ2-5, with D hard to call. V lost 0 bases to trimming and J lost 5 bases, with 10 bases between them. Germline V gene data show CDR1 as GTSNPN and CDR2 as SVGIG (reference sequence). The CDR3 is 13 amino acids. Here the CDR3 DNA reads TGTGCCTGGAGTGTAGCTGGTTGGGAGACCCAGTACTTC. This translates into CAWSVAGWETQYF.

The chain links TRBV5-4 to TRBJ2-1; weak D call: TRBD2 (5 bases). The CDR3 covers 14 residues. The germline V and J ends were trimmed by 4 bases and 5 bases, with 13 bases remaining between them. Per germline, CDR1 SGHNT and CDR2 YYREEE (reference sequence). CDR3 DNA: TGTGCCAGCAGCACACGAGGGCCGGACAATGAGCAGTTCTTC. This sequence encodes CASSTRGPDNEQFF.

The CDR3 spells CASSPGPQRSNTGELFF. The CDR3 region has the DNA TGTGCCAGCAGCCCAGGCCCACAGAGATCGAACACCGGGGAGCTGTTTTTT. This rearrangement joins TRBV11-3 to TRBJ2-2; D not certain. This CDR3 is built from 17 residues. V was cut by 5 bases and J by 0 bases, with 16 bases left in between. The germline gives CDR1 SGHNT, CDR2 YENEEA.

This clone showed up just a few times. This chain uses TRBV6-1 with TRBJ2-7; possibly TRBD1 for D (5 bases). The CDR3 contains 14 residues. Germline values: CDR1 MNHNS, CDR2 SASEGT. V lost 3 bases, J lost 0 bases, and 9 bases lay in between. The CDR3 here is CASSDWGSSYEQYF. The DNA for the CDR3 is TGTGCCAGCAGTGATTGGGGCTCCTCCTACGAGCAGTACTTC.

This clone was detected a few times. This chain joins TRBV4-1 and TRBJ1-5; possibly TRBD1 for D (5 bases). Trimming shortened V by 3 bases and J by 6 bases, and 12 bases separated the two germline ends. Germline V gives CDR1 MGHRA, CDR2 YSYEKL. The CDR3 length is 14 residues. The CDR3 loop reads CASSHQGSGQPQHF. DNA for the CDR3: TGCGCCAGCAGCCACCAGGGTTCAGGTCAGCCCCAGCATTTT.

The chain uses TRBV4-2 and TRBJ2-1; perhaps TRBD1 as D (5 bases). There are 13 residues in the CDR3. The germline CDR1 and CDR2 sequences are LGHNA and YNFKEQ. Trimming cost V 3 bases and J 8 bases, with 11 bases left between them. CDR3 bases: TGTGCCAGCAGCCACCACCAGGGATATGAGCAGTTCTTC. This sequence encodes CASSHHQGYEQFF.

This clone was seen only once. In DNA, the CDR3 is TGTGCCAGCAGCGATTCTGGCGAGACCCAGTACTTC. As protein: CASSDSGETQYF. V is TRBV7-2 and J is TRBJ2-5; D is uncertain. Germline CDR1 reads SGHTA; CDR2 reads FQGNSA. The length of the CDR3 is 12 residues. With 5 bases removed from V and 5 bases from J, the gap between germline ends came to 9 bases.

The rearrangement uses TRBV27 and TRBJ1-5; D remains unclear. The length of the CDR3 is 14 residues. V was clipped by 5 bases and J by 8 bases, with 16 bases between them. CDR1 MNHEY and CDR2 SMNVEV come from the germline V gene (reference sequence). The CDR3 spells CASSLTGWVEPQHF. CDR3 sequence (DNA): TGTGCCAGCAGTCTAACGGGGTGGGTCGAGCCCCAGCATTTT.

The J gene is TRBJ2-1, the V gene TRBV7-6; D is undetermined. This CDR3 comprises 14 residues. The germline V and J ends were trimmed by 1 base and 0 bases, with 4 bases remaining between them. Germline loops: CDR1 SGHVS, CDR2 FNYEAQ. In DNA form, the CDR3 reads TGTGCCAGCAGCTTAGGGAGCTCCTACAATGAGCAGTTCTTC. It encodes CASSLGSSYNEQFF.

This clone was seen a few times. V and J are TRBV19 and TRBJ2-2, with TRBD1 matching 7 bases. V was pared by 6 bases and J by 3 bases, with 4 bases of the junction left unmatched. The CDR3 loop spans 14 amino acids. Looked up from germline, CDR1 is LNHDA and CDR2 is SQIVND (reference sequence). The CDR3 spells CASRRDRYTGELFF. CDR3 bases: TGTGCCAGTAGGAGGGACAGATACACCGGGGAGCTGTTTTTT.

This clone was observed a handful of times. The chain couples TRBV2 to TRBJ1-2, with a possible D match to TRBD1 (6 bases). CDR3 length: 16 amino acids. V dropped 3 bases and J dropped 1 base, with 15 bases sitting between them. The V gene's germline CDR1 is SNHLY and CDR2 FYNNEI. The CDR3 sequence: CASSEDPGDLNYGYTF. The CDR3 DNA follows: TGTGCCAGCAGTGAGGATCCAGGGGATCTTAACTATGGCTACACCTTC.

V is TRBV18 and J is TRBJ1-5, with D tentatively TRBD1 (5 bases). This CDR3 is built from 13 residues. The V and J ends lost 0 bases and 6 bases respectively, with 6 bases between them. Germline-derived CDR1 and CDR2 are KGHSH and LQKENI. CDR3 DNA: TGTGCCAGCTCACCACCGGGGGGTCAGCCCCAGCATTTT. It encodes CASSPPGGQPQHF.

The chain employs TRBV10-3 and TRBJ1-5; the D gene is possibly TRBD1 (5 bases). V was clipped by 9 bases and J by 6 bases, with 9 bases between them. CDR1 and CDR2 (germline): ENHRY, SYGVKD. CDR3 length: 11 amino acids. The CDR3 is CAMKGAQPQHF. The CDR3, as DNA: TGTGCCATGAAAGGGGCTCAGCCCCAGCATTTT.

This clone was picked up a small number of times. V gene TRBV6-6 combines with J gene TRBJ1-1; TRBD1 might be the D (6 bases). Trimming left V 5 bases short and J 1 base short, with 14 bases between. The CDR3 totals 15 residues. Germline-derived CDR1 and CDR2 are MNHNY and SVGAGI (reference sequence). The CDR3 DNA is TGTGCCAGCAGTCCCGGGGGACACCGGAACACTGAAGCTTTCTTT. This codes for CASSPGGHRNTEAFF.

V gene TRBV9 combines with J gene TRBJ1-4; no firm D call. Trimming left V 3 bases short and J 8 bases short, with 14 bases between. Germline assignment: CDR1 SGDLS and CDR2 YYNGEE. The CDR3 length is 14 residues. CDR3 loop: CASSAGLTVEKLFF. The CDR3 nucleotides read TGTGCCAGCAGCGCGGGGTTGACGGTGGAAAAACTGTTTTTT.

This sequence joins TRBV30 and TRBJ2-6, with D hard to call. Deletions cut 5 bases from V and 2 bases from J, with 4 bases between. CDR1 is GTSNPN, CDR2 SVGIG, per germline (reference sequence). CDR3 length: 12 residues. CDR3 protein: CAWYAGANVLTF. For the CDR3, the DNA is TGTGCCTGGTACGCTGGGGCCAACGTCCTGACTTTC.